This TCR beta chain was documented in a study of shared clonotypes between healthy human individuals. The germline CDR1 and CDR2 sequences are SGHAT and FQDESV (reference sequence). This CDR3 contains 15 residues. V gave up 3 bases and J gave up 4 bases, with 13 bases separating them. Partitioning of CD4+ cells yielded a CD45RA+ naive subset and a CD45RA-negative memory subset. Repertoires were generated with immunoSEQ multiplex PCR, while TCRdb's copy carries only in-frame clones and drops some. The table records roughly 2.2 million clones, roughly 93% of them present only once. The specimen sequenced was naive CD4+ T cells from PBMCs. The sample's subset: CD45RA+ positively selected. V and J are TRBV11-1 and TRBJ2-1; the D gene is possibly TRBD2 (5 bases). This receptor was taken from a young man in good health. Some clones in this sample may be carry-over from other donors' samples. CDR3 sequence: CASSLSGSFYNEQFF. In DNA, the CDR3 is TGTGCCAGCAGCTTGAGCGGAAGTTTTTACAATGAGCAGTTCTTC.